Detailed here is one T cell receptor (beta chain). Methods used by the authors: Researchers report that nucleated cell counts were estimated from reference gene primer amplification. TCRdb keeps only in-frame clones here, not all; method: immunoSEQ multiplex PCR. V and J calls and clone size are those listed in that table; D and trimming were worked out from the DNA. The repertoire consists of roughly 68,000 clones, with roughly 90% occurring once and the leading ten covering approximately 29%. This specimen comes from a study of blood T cell repertoires in COVID-19. The CDR3 consists of 18 residues. CDR1 MNHNS and CDR2 SASEGT come from the germline V gene. Trimming removed 3 bases from V and 0 bases from J; junction bases left unmatched: 10.

The receptor comes from a man between 45 and 60 years old with acute or convalescent COVID-19. Sequencing was performed on peripheral blood. The chain joins TRBV6-1 to TRBJ1-3; TRBD1 matches 8 bases. CDR3 DNA: TGTGCCAGCAGTGACCCTAGGACAGGGAGGATCTCTGGAAACACCATATATTTT. It translates to CASSDPRTGRISGNTIYF.